Listed here are 29 T cell receptor beta chains from one sample, sequenced in a study of vaccination effects on CD4 cells after COVID-19. Expansion with viral peptide pools was applied to antigen-specific CD4+ T cells by the ViraFEST assay prior to sequencing. An approximately 10-day culture period preceded the isolation of CD4+ T cells. Nobody among the vaccine recipients had prior SARS-CoV-2 infection (nucleocapsid antibodies were negative). These TCRs' antigens remain unknown. Libraries were prepared by immunoSEQ multiplex PCR; TCRdb keeps only in-frame clonotypes and omits some of them. The sample shows 74,000 or so clones, around 80% of them seen only once. Source: CD4+ T cells from PBMCs cultured with SARS-CoV-2 spike peptides, taken before COVID-19 vaccination. Every receptor here comes from a human donor who received a COVID-19 vaccine.

This clone appeared a few times. The rearrangement uses TRBV4-1 and TRBJ1-6; D gene unclear. The V and J ends lost 3 bases and 13 bases respectively, with 13 bases between them. CDR1 and CDR2 from the germline V gene are MGHRA and YSYEKL. The CDR3 loop spans 13 amino acids. In DNA, the CDR3 is TGCGCCAGCAGCCATCCGGACCGGTTTCCCCTCCACTTT. Its translation: CASSHPDRFPLHF.

The CDR3 DNA reads TGTGCCAGCTCAACTACTGTACAGGGCGAGCAGTACGTC. It codes for CASSTTVQGEQYV. V is TRBV18 and J is TRBJ2-7; weak D call: TRBD1 (6 bases). This CDR3 has 13 residues. The germline V and J ends were trimmed by 5 bases and 6 bases, with 14 bases remaining between them. Per the germline V gene, CDR1 is KGHSH and CDR2 is LQKENI.

The chain has TRBV7-3 and TRBJ2-1; 8 positions agree with TRBD1. The V segment lost 2 bases and the J segment 4 bases; nucleotides outside the gene matches: 4. The V gene's germline CDR1 is SGHTA and CDR2 FQGTGA. CDR3 length equals 15 residues. In DNA, the CDR3 is TGTGCCAGCAGCTTAGGGACAGGTGTATACAATGAGCAGTTCTTC. Residues: CASSLGTGVYNEQFF. Full variable domain (outside the CDR3, taken from reference TRBV7-3 and TRBJ2-1): GAGVSQTPSNKVTEKGKYVELRCDPISGHTALYWYRQSLGQGPEFLIYFQGTGAADDSGLPNDRFFAVRPEGSVSTLKIQRTERGDSAVYLCASSLGTGVYNEQFFGPGTRLTVL.

This chain joins TRBV3-1 (or the pseudogene TRBV3-2) and TRBJ1-2; D is possibly TRBD1 (6 bases). Germline-derived CDR1 and CDR2 are LGHDT and YNNKEL (reference sequence). V was trimmed by 4 bases and J by 8 bases, leaving 17 bases between them. The CDR3 is 14 residues long. This chain's CDR3 is CASSPADRVLGYTF. Here the CDR3 DNA reads TGTGCCAGCAGCCCGGCGGACAGAGTCTTGGGCTACACCTTC.

The chain is built from TRBV18 and TRBJ2-3; possibly TRBD2 for D (5 bases). V was clipped by 2 bases and J by 2 bases, with 14 bases between them. Germline assignment: CDR1 KGHSH and CDR2 LQKENI. CDR3 length: 16 residues. CDR3 bases: TGTGCCAGCTCACCATCGCGGGTTAAAGCCACAGATACGCAGTATTTT. Translated, it gives CASSPSRVKATDTQYF.

The chain links TRBV6-5 to TRBJ1-2; no reliable D call. The germline V gene has CDR1 MNHEY and CDR2 SVGAGI. The CDR3 totals 11 residues. V was shortened by 4 bases and J by 7 bases, with 7 bases between the two germline ends. The CDR3 DNA reads TGTGCCAGCAGTTCCCGGGTTGGCTACACCTTC. Translation gives CASSSRVGYTF.

This clone was seen more than once but under ten times. This rearrangement joins TRBV3-1 (or the pseudogene TRBV3-2) to TRBJ2-2, with a possible D match to TRBD1 (6 bases). V shed 4 bases and J shed 7 bases, with 16 bases lying between them. CDR1 is LGHDT and CDR2 is YNNKEL in the germline V gene (reference sequence). CDR3 size: 15 residues. CDR3 residues: CASSPSRDTHGELFF. CDR3 nucleotides: TGTGCCAGCAGCCCGTCCCGGGACACGCACGGGGAGCTGTTTTTT.

In this sample, this clone turned up a few times. The CDR3 here is CASSGTGTSVNGYTF. In DNA, the CDR3 is TGTGCCAGCAGCGGAACCGGGACCTCGGTTAATGGCTACACCTTC. The chain recombines TRBV7-9 with TRBJ1-2; D possibly corresponds to TRBD1 (5 bases). V lost 5 bases and J 6 bases, leaving 19 bases between the germline ends. The CDR3 is 15 residues long. CDR1 and CDR2 from the germline V gene are SEHNR and FQNEAQ (reference sequence).

This chain joins TRBV19 and TRBJ1-4; D is unresolved. V was trimmed by 6 bases and J by 7 bases, leaving 15 bases between them. The CDR3 is 14 amino acids. Per the germline V gene, CDR1 is LNHDA and CDR2 is SQIVND (reference sequence). CDR3 bases: TGTGCCAGTAGCCCCCTCAAACGGGGTGAAAAACTGTTTTTT. It specifies CASSPLKRGEKLFF.

This rearrangement joins TRBV4-1 to TRBJ2-5; tentative D call: TRBD1 (6 bases). The CDR3 totals 13 residues. Per the germline V gene, CDR1 is MGHRA and CDR2 is YSYEKL. Trimming cost V 0 bases and J 13 bases, with 15 bases left between them. CDR3 loop: CASSQDYRDKLYF. The CDR3 DNA reads as TGCGCCAGCAGCCAAGATTACCGGGACAAGCTGTACTTC.

This clone was seen a handful of times. J is TRBJ2-7 and V is TRBV6-1, with D possibly TRBD2 on 7 matching bases. There are 15 residues in the CDR3. V dropped 2 bases and J dropped 0 bases, with 11 bases sitting between them. Germline V gene data show CDR1 as MNHNS and CDR2 as SASEGT. The CDR3 nucleotides read TGTGCCAGCAGTGAAAGGGGGGGCAGCTCCTACGAGCAGTACGTC. This encodes CASSERGGSSYEQYV.

The chain employs TRBV24-1 and TRBJ2-5, with 9 bases aligning to TRBD1. V was clipped by 4 bases and J by 5 bases; unmatched bases: 7. The germline gives CDR1 KGHDR, CDR2 SFDVKD. The CDR3 runs to 15 residues. CDR3 loop: CATSETQGAGETQYF. CDR3 coding DNA: TGTGCCACCAGTGAAACACAGGGGGCAGGGGAGACCCAGTACTTC.

The chain has TRBV27 and TRBJ2-1; 7 bases line up with TRBD2. J lost 4 bases, V lost 4 bases, and 4 bases had no gene match. The CDR3 contains 14 residues. CDR1 is MNHEY and CDR2 is SMNVEV in the germline V gene (reference sequence). The CDR3: CASSWGLHYNEQFF. CDR3 nucleotides: TGTGCCAGCAGTTGGGGACTACATTACAATGAGCAGTTCTTC.

The chain couples TRBV5-1 to TRBJ2-1, with 9 bases that match TRBD1. Per the germline V gene, CDR1 is SGHRS and CDR2 is YFSETQ. CDR3 size: 18 residues. The V segment lost 6 bases and the J segment 8 bases; nucleotides outside the gene matches: 21. CDR3 sequence: CASTPKLRGTGILDEQFF. For the CDR3, the DNA is TGCGCCAGCACCCCAAAACTCCGTGGGACAGGGATCTTGGATGAGCAGTTCTTC.

The rearrangement uses TRBV6-2 or TRBV6-3 and TRBJ2-5; possibly TRBD1 or TRBD2 for D (7 bases each). Per germline, CDR1 MNHEY and CDR2 SVGEGT. V lost 4 bases, J lost 4 bases, and 16 bases lay in between. This CDR3 is built from 15 residues. In DNA form, the CDR3 reads TGTGCCAGCAGTTGGAGGGGGCGCGGGGGAGAGACCCAGTACTTC. It translates to CASSWRGRGGETQYF.

This chain uses TRBV4-2 with TRBJ1-2, with 7 nucleotides matching TRBD1. After removal of 0 bases from V and 10 bases from J, the junction contained 11 bases not matched to a gene. The CDR3 runs 15 residues. Germline V CDR1 and CDR2: LGHNA, YNFKEQ. CDR3 DNA: TGTGCCAGCAGCCAAGATTATCGGACAGGAATGGTCTACACCTTC. Residues: CASSQDYRTGMVYTF.

V gene TRBV4-3 combines with J gene TRBJ2-3; a weak D match, TRBD1 (5 bases). Between the trimmed V and J ends, which lost 1 base and 1 base, there was a span of 9 bases. The CDR3 sequence is 15 residues long. Germline-derived CDR1 and CDR2 are LGHNA and YSLEER. CDR3 region: CASSQGGPGTDTQYF. The CDR3 DNA reads TGCGCCAGCAGCCAAGGGGGCCCGGGCACAGATACGCAGTATTTT.

The rearrangement links TRBV6-5 to TRBJ1-2; 7 nucleotides line up with TRBD1. This CDR3 has 14 amino acids. Trimming at V came to 2 bases and at J to 5 bases, leaving 5 bases not matched to a gene. The V gene's germline CDR1 is MNHEY and CDR2 SVGAGI. The CDR3 bases are TGTGCCAGCAGTTACCGACGGGACAGTTATGGCTACACCTTC. Residues: CASSYRRDSYGYTF.

The chain joins TRBV30 to TRBJ1-2; 7 bases align to TRBD1. This CDR3 region has 13 residues. Losses at the gene ends were 2 bases for V and 7 bases for J; bases not matched to a gene: 7. Germline V lookup: CDR1 GTSNPN, CDR2 SVGIG (reference sequence). The CDR3 DNA is TGTGCCTGGAGTCAGGGGGAGGCCTCTGGCTACACCTTC. It translates to CAWSQGEASGYTF.

V gene TRBV5-1 combines with J gene TRBJ1-4, with D maybe TRBD1 (5 bases). Germline CDR1 and CDR2: SGHRS and YFSETQ. V gave up 4 bases and J gave up 2 bases, with 12 bases separating them. There are 15 residues in the CDR3. CDR3 sequence reads: CASSPGGSTNEKLFF. The CDR3 DNA sequence: TGCGCCAGCAGCCCGGGGGGTTCGACTAATGAAAAACTGTTTTTT.

V gene TRBV7-6 combines with J gene TRBJ1-3, with D hard to call. The CDR3 sequence is 17 residues long. V was trimmed by 3 bases and J by 0 bases, leaving 15 bases between them. Germline V CDR1 and CDR2: SGHVS, FNYEAQ. CDR3 nucleotide sequence: TGTGCCAGCAGCTTGGGCCAGATCTCATTCTCTGGAAACACCATATATTTT. Translating gives CASSLGQISFSGNTIYF.

This clone was seen only a few times. The chain recombines TRBV27 with TRBJ2-2; 10 nucleotides match TRBD2. The CDR3 runs 16 residues. V lost 8 bases to trimming and J lost 5 bases; unmatched junction nucleotides: 11. The V gene's germline CDR1 is MNHEY and CDR2 SMNVEV (reference sequence). CDR3 in amino acids: CASGILAGVGTGELFF. The CDR3 nucleotides read TGTGCCAGCGGGATCCTAGCGGGGGTGGGAACCGGGGAGCTGTTTTTT.

The CDR3 sequence: CASSLRGQALHF. CDR3 in DNA: TGTGCCAGCAGCTTAAGGGGCCAAGCCCTCCACTTT. The chain couples TRBV7-2 to TRBJ1-6; TRBD1 might be the D (5 bases). CDR1 is SGHTA and CDR2 is FQGNSA in the germline V gene. The CDR3 consists of 12 residues. V was clipped by 2 bases and J by 14 bases, with 10 bases between them.

The chain employs TRBV6-6 and TRBJ2-5, with 9 bases fitting TRBD1. The CDR3 sequence is 16 residues long. The germline gives CDR1 MNHNY, CDR2 SVGAGI (reference sequence). Trimming removed 5 bases from V and 4 bases from J; junction bases left unmatched: 11. The CDR3 protein is CASSGANRGLGETQYF. Written as DNA, the CDR3 is TGTGCCAGCAGTGGGGCTAACAGGGGGCTGGGAGAGACCCAGTACTTC.

This clone came up a few times. The chain has TRBV10-2 and TRBJ2-2, with D perhaps TRBD2 (5 bases). The CDR3 is 14 residues long. V was shortened by 1 base and J by 6 bases, with 9 bases between the two germline ends. Germline CDR1 is WSHSY and CDR2 is SAAADI. CDR3 nucleotide sequence: TGCGCCAGCAGTGAGTTGAGGGTAGCCGGGGAGCTGTTTTTT. Its translation is CASSELRVAGELFF.

This sequence joins TRBV7-9 and TRBJ1-6; D is undetermined. The V gene's germline CDR1 is SEHNR and CDR2 FQNEAQ (reference sequence). The CDR3 consists of 15 residues. V was cut by 5 bases and J by 10 bases, with 18 bases left in between. The CDR3 sequence: CASSPLEVGGSPLHF. The CDR3 nucleotides are TGTGCCAGCAGCCCCCTAGAGGTGGGTGGCTCACCCCTCCACTTT.

V gene TRBV6-5 combines with J gene TRBJ2-5; TRBD1 matches at 7 bases. Germline CDR1 MNHEY, CDR2 SVGAGI. J lost 7 bases, V lost 6 bases, and 8 bases had no gene match. This CDR3 contains 13 residues. This CDR3 reads CASSLDRTGTQYF. As DNA, the CDR3 is TGTGCCAGCAGCTTAGACAGGACAGGGACCCAGTACTTC.

The V and J genes are TRBV3-1 (or the pseudogene TRBV3-2) and TRBJ2-1; D may be TRBD1 (6 bases). The V end was cut by 4 bases, the J end by 5 bases, with 12 bases between. The CDR3 is 14 amino acids. CDR1 LGHDT and CDR2 YNNKEL come from the germline V gene (reference sequence). This chain's CDR3 is CASSRQAKHNEQFF. Written as DNA, the CDR3 is TGTGCCAGCAGCCGACAGGCTAAACACAATGAGCAGTTCTTC.

This chain links TRBV18 with TRBJ1-6; TRBD1 aligns across 7 bases. Germline-derived CDR1 and CDR2 are KGHSH and LQKENI. The CDR3 is made up of 15 amino acids. J was trimmed by 5 bases and V by 3 bases; bases with no gene match: 4. The CDR3 loop is CASSPGTADNSPLHF. CDR3 nucleotide sequence: TGTGCCAGCTCACCCGGGACAGCAGATAATTCACCCCTCCACTTT.